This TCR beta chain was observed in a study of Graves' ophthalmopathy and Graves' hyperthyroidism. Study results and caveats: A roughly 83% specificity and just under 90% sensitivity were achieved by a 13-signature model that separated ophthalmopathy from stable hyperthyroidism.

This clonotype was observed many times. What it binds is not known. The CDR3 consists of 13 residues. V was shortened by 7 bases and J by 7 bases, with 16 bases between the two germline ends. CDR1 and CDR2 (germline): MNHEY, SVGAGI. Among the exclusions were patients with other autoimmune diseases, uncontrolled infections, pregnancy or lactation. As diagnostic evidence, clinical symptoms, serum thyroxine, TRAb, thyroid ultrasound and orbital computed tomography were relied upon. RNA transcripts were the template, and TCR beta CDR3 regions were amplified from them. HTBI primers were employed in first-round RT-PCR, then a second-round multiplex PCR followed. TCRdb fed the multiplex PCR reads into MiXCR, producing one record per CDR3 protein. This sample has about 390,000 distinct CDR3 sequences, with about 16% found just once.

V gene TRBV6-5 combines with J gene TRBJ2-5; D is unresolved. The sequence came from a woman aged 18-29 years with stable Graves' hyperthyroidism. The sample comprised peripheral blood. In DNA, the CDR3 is TGTGCCAGCACCCGCCCGGGCTGGGGGACCCAGTACTTC. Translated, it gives CASTRPGWGTQYF.